Below are 6 T cell receptor beta chains sequenced from a single sample in a study of PD-L1 blockade in urothelial cancer. Produced via immunoSEQ multiplex PCR; TCRdb's table is partial and in-frame only. Here the sample spans approximately 110,000 clones, under 85% being singletons. This sample comprised PBMCs, obtained around atezolizumab (anti-PD-L1) treatment. The receptor source for this set is a man aged 50-59 years with urothelial cancer.

The chain is built from TRBV5-5 and TRBJ2-1; 11 nucleotides agree with TRBD2. This CDR3 contains 14 residues. CDR1 is SGHKS, CDR2 YYEKEE, per germline (reference sequence). Trimming removed 4 bases from V and 6 bases from J; junction bases left unmatched: 3. CDR3 DNA sequence: TGTGCCAGCAGCGGACTAGCGGGCCGCAATGAGCAGTTCTTC. The encoded protein is CASSGLAGRNEQFF.

V is TRBV19 and J is TRBJ1-5, with D possibly being TRBD1 (5 bases). CDR1 and CDR2 (germline): LNHDA, SQIVND (reference sequence). Between the trimmed V and J ends, which lost 6 bases and 3 bases, there was a span of 9 bases. The CDR3 has 13 residues. CDR3 sequence (DNA): TGTGCCAGTAGAAGGACAAACAATCAGCCCCAGCATTTT. It specifies CASRRTNNQPQHF.

The chain has TRBV5-1 and TRBJ2-7; 8 bases align to TRBD2. Germline assignment: CDR1 SGHRS and CDR2 YFSETQ. The CDR3 extends over 14 amino acids. Unmatched junction bases numbered 4, after V lost 1 base and J lost 4 bases. This chain's CDR3 is CASSLQRENYEQYF. Here the CDR3 DNA reads TGCGCCAGCAGCTTGCAGCGGGAGAATTACGAGCAGTACTTC.

This chain links TRBV5-6 with TRBJ2-5, with TRBD2 identical over 9 bases. V lost 5 bases to trimming and J lost 10 bases; unmatched junction nucleotides: 15. The CDR3 covers 15 residues. CDR1 and CDR2 (germline): SGHDT, YYEEEE. CDR3 region: CASRRHRGSGSVQYF. The DNA for the CDR3 is TGTGCCAGCAGACGTCATCGGGGTAGCGGGAGTGTCCAGTACTTC.

The chain joins TRBV21-1 to TRBJ1-4; the table's D call of TRBD1 was not tested on the DNA. TRBV21-1 is designated a pseudogene. The CDR3 is 14 amino acids. CDR3 nucleotides: TGTGCCAGCAGCAAAGCCAGGCCCCGTGAAAAACTGTTTTTT. Protein sequence: CASSKARPREKLFF.

This rearrangement joins TRBV12-5 to TRBJ2-2; 8 nucleotides match TRBD2. The CDR3 contains 16 residues. The ends lost 5 bases at V and 7 bases at J; junction bases unmatched: 12. Per germline, CDR1 LGHNT and CDR2 FRNRAP. The CDR3 reads CASGTPGLAGVGELFF. The CDR3 DNA reads as TGTGCTAGTGGTACACCCGGACTAGCCGGGGTCGGGGAGCTGTTTTTT. Using reference TRBV12-5 and TRBJ2-2 for the parts outside the CDR3, the full variable domain is DARVTQTPRHKVTEMGQEVTMRCQPILGHNTVFWYRQTMMQGLELLAYFRNRAPLDDSGMPKDRFSAEMPDATLATLKIQPSEPRDSAVYFCASGTPGLAGVGELFFGEGSRLTVL.